These 30 T cell receptor beta chains came from one sample sequenced in a study of T cell changes during pregnancy in multiple sclerosis. Profiled with immunoSEQ multiplex PCR; TCRdb holds only in-frame clones, not every one. Found here are 25,000 to 30,000 clones, around nine tenths of them singletons; the top ten hold 5% to 8%. Sample: CD8+ T cells from peripheral blood mononuclear cells, taken before pregnancy. These receptors all come from a female donor with multiple sclerosis, enrolled in a pregnancy study.

The chain uses TRBV4-3 and TRBJ1-4; D not resolved. This CDR3 spans 17 amino acids. Germline V gene sequence: CDR1 LGHNA, CDR2 YSLEER. The V and J ends lost 2 bases and 7 bases respectively, with 20 bases between them. CDR3 sequence reads: CASSQPSVGRVAEKLFF. DNA of the CDR3: TGCGCCAGCAGCCAACCCTCAGTTGGGAGGGTGGCTGAAAAACTGTTTTTT.

This clone was counted a single time. The chain joins TRBV29-1 to TRBJ1-1; D call uncertain. V lost 4 bases, J lost 6 bases, and 6 bases lay in between. Germline V gene lookup returns CDR1 SQVTM and CDR2 ANQGSEA. The CDR3 covers 10 residues. CDR3 loop: CSVGLAEAFF. In nucleotides, the CDR3 is TGCAGCGTTGGACTCGCTGAAGCTTTCTTT.

The chain uses TRBV19 and TRBJ2-6, with TRBD1 matching over 8 bases. The ends lost 3 bases at V and 0 bases at J; junction bases unmatched: 7. The length of the CDR3 is 18 residues. CDR1 and CDR2 from the germline V gene are LNHDA and SQIVND (reference sequence). CDR3 sequence: CASSMDRVTLSGANVLTF. CDR3 DNA sequence: TGTGCCAGTAGTATGGACAGGGTAACCCTCTCTGGGGCCAACGTCCTGACTTTC. Together with reference TRBV19 and TRBJ2-6, the CDR3 gives the full variable domain: DGGITQSPKYLFRKEGQNVTLSCEQNLNHDAMYWYRQDPGQGLRLIYYSQIVNDFQKGDIAEGYSVSREKKESFPLTVTSAQKNPTAFYLCASSMDRVTLSGANVLTFGAGSRLTVL.

The genes are TRBV4-2 and TRBJ2-7; 7 nucleotides agree with TRBD1. In germline, CDR1 is LGHNA, CDR2 YNFKEQ. The V segment lost 1 base and the J segment 3 bases; nucleotides outside the gene matches: 9. CDR3 length: 16 residues. In nucleotides, the CDR3 is TGTGCCAGCAGCCAAGGGTCCGAGAACAGGGGCTACGAGCAGTACTTC. Its translation: CASSQGSENRGYEQYF.

The chain carries TRBV10-3 and TRBJ2-2, with TRBD1 as a possible D gene (6 bases). The CDR3 contains 14 residues. Trimming cost V 10 bases and J 2 bases, with 14 bases left between them. Per the germline V gene, CDR1 is ENHRY and CDR2 is SYGVKD. CDR3 bases: TGTGCCAGTCTAGAACAGGGAAACACCGGGGAGCTGTTTTTT. Encoded protein: CASLEQGNTGELFF.

Here the CDR3 reads CASSLVVTDEQYF. The CDR3, as DNA: TGTGCCAGCAGCTTAGTAGTTACGGACGAGCAGTACTTC. This chain joins TRBV7-9 and TRBJ2-7; no reliable D call. The CDR3 is 13 amino acids. Trimming left V 1 base short and J 5 bases short, with 9 bases between. CDR1 and CDR2 (germline): SEHNR, FQNEAQ (reference sequence).

CDR3 protein: CASSLGRVNTGELFF. The CDR3 region has the DNA TGTGCCAGCAGCTTAGGCAGGGTGAACACCGGGGAGCTGTTTTTT. The rearrangement links TRBV7-6 to TRBJ2-2, with D perhaps TRBD1 (5 bases). Trimming pared 1 base from V and 1 base from J, leaving 7 bases between. CDR3 length: 15 amino acids. Looked up from germline, CDR1 is SGHVS and CDR2 is FNYEAQ.

This clone was detected a few times. The chain is built from TRBV7-2 and TRBJ2-7; no clear D gene. The length of the CDR3 is 14 residues. Trimming shortened V by 3 bases and J by 0 bases, and 9 bases separated the two germline ends. The germline gives CDR1 SGHTA, CDR2 FQGNSA. The CDR3 here is CASSFGGSSYEQYF. Written as DNA, the CDR3 is TGTGCCAGCAGCTTTGGCGGCAGCTCCTACGAGCAGTACTTC.

This chain's CDR3 is CASSLGTSASYEQYF. The CDR3 bases are TGTGCCAGCAGCTTGGGGACTAGCGCTTCCTACGAGCAGTACTTC. This sequence joins TRBV13 and TRBJ2-7; 10 nucleotides agree with TRBD2. Losses at the gene ends were 3 bases for V and 1 base for J; bases not matched to a gene: 3. The CDR3 contains 15 residues. Germline V gene sequence: CDR1 PRHDT, CDR2 FYEKMQ (reference sequence).

The gene calls are TRBV6-4 and TRBJ2-1; a possible D gene is TRBD2 (6 bases). V was trimmed by 0 bases and J by 9 bases, leaving 15 bases between them. Germline V gene lookup returns CDR1 MRHNA and CDR2 SNTAGT. This CDR3 has 15 residues. The DNA of the CDR3 is TGTGCCAGCAGTGACTCGAATGGGGGGAACGGTGAGCAGTTCTTC. It encodes CASSDSNGGNGEQFF.

The genes are TRBV27 and TRBJ2-5; D gene ambiguous. The CDR3 loop spans 13 amino acids. Germline CDR1 is MNHEY and CDR2 is SMNVEV (reference sequence). Trimming pared 5 bases from V and 0 bases from J, leaving 7 bases between. CDR3 sequence (DNA): TGTGCCAGCAGTATCGAGTACCAAGAGACCCAGTACTTC. It codes for CASSIEYQETQYF.

The gene calls are TRBV27 and TRBJ1-5; no clear D. V lost 2 bases and J 2 bases, leaving 10 bases between the germline ends. CDR3 length: 15 amino acids. The germline V gene has CDR1 MNHEY and CDR2 SMNVEV (reference sequence). CDR3 loop: CASSLGGLGNQPQHF. The CDR3 coding sequence is TGTGCCAGCAGTTTAGGAGGTCTCGGCAATCAGCCCCAGCATTTT.

This chain connects TRBV29-1 to TRBJ2-1, with no clear D. V shed 6 bases and J shed 4 bases, with 16 bases lying between them. The CDR3 spans 14 residues. Germline CDR1 and CDR2: SQVTM and ANQGSEA. The CDR3 is CSVLRLDTYNEQFF. CDR3 nucleotides: TGCAGCGTCCTCCGCCTCGACACATACAATGAGCAGTTCTTC.

The chain combines TRBV4-2 with TRBJ2-7; D is unresolved. CDR3 length: 15 residues. Per the germline V gene, CDR1 is LGHNA and CDR2 is YNFKEQ. V gave up 0 bases and J gave up 0 bases, with 9 bases separating them. CDR3 nucleotide sequence: TGTGCCAGCAGCCAAGACTCTTATCTCTCCTACGAGCAGTACTTC. Translated, it gives CASSQDSYLSYEQYF.

This chain uses TRBV4-2 with TRBJ1-2, with D tentatively TRBD1 (5 bases). This CDR3 is built from 15 residues. Germline assignment: CDR1 LGHNA and CDR2 YNFKEQ. V gave up 0 bases and J gave up 7 bases, with 15 bases separating them. The CDR3 loop is CASSQDGQGVVGYTF. As DNA, the CDR3 is TGTGCCAGCAGCCAAGATGGGCAGGGTGTGGTTGGCTACACCTTC.

This clone came up once. V usage is TRBV13 and J usage is TRBJ2-2; weak D call: TRBD1 (6 bases). This CDR3 has 14 residues. V was clipped by 4 bases and J by 2 bases, with 8 bases between them. The germline CDR1 and CDR2 sequences are PRHDT and FYEKMQ (reference sequence). CDR3 bases: TGTGCCAGCAGCTCCAGGGGTAACACCGGGGAGCTGTTTTTT. This codes for CASSSRGNTGELFF.

This clone was found once. The gene calls are TRBV5-8 and TRBJ2-6, with a tentative D call TRBD1 (6 bases). The CDR3 is 16 amino acids. Germline V gene sequence: CDR1 SGHTS, CDR2 YDEGEE. V was clipped by 6 bases and J by 2 bases, with 15 bases between them. CDR3 DNA sequence: TGTGCCAGCATTCCCTCCGCAGGGGCTGGGGCCAACGTCCTGACTTTC. Its translation: CASIPSAGAGANVLTF.

V and J are TRBV4-1 and TRBJ2-1; TRBD2 agrees at 8 bases. This CDR3 region has 14 residues. Germline V gene data show CDR1 as MGHRA and CDR2 as YSYEKL. Losses at the gene ends were 1 base for V and 6 bases for J; bases not matched to a gene: 2. The CDR3 here is CASSQGAGANEQFF. CDR3 DNA: TGCGCCAGCAGCCAAGGAGCGGGGGCCAATGAGCAGTTCTTC.

This chain links TRBV6-1 with TRBJ2-7, with D maybe TRBD2 (6 bases). The CDR3 is made up of 14 amino acids. Germline CDR1 and CDR2: MNHNS and SASEGT. Trimming stripped 2 bases from V and 4 bases from J, with 12 bases between. CDR3 protein: CASSERGTGYEQYF. The DNA of the CDR3 is TGTGCCAGCAGTGAACGGGGGACGGGGTACGAGCAGTACTTC.

By proportion, this clone is medium-sized. The CDR3 sequence is CASSLGADLDTQYF. CDR3 DNA: TGTGCCAGCAGCTTAGGGGCGGACCTGGATACGCAGTATTTT. This rearrangement joins TRBV6-6 to TRBJ2-3, with a possible D match to TRBD1 (5 bases). This CDR3 is built from 14 residues. The germline V gene encodes CDR1 MNHNY and CDR2 SVGAGI (reference sequence). V was trimmed by 6 bases and J by 6 bases, leaving 16 bases between them.

The V gene is TRBV4-3, the J gene TRBJ1-1; D remains unclear. CDR3 size: 15 residues. The ends were cut back, 1 base at V and 2 bases at J, with 11 bases in the middle. Germline values: CDR1 LGHNA, CDR2 YSLEER. In DNA form, the CDR3 reads TGCGCCAGCAGCCAAGTCACGGGGATTAACACTGAAGCTTTCTTT. Protein sequence: CASSQVTGINTEAFF.

The V and J genes are TRBV29-1 and TRBJ2-1; 13 nucleotides agree with TRBD2. This CDR3 is 15 amino acids long. Trimming removed 7 bases from V and 3 bases from J; junction bases left unmatched: 6. Germline CDR1 is SQVTM and CDR2 is ANQGSEA. For the CDR3, the DNA is TGCAGCGGTAGGGGACTAGCGGGGATCTACAATGAGCAGTTCTTC. Amino acid sequence: CSGRGLAGIYNEQFF.

The chain uses TRBV27 and TRBJ2-5; D might be TRBD2 (5 bases). The CDR3 contains 13 residues. V lost 5 bases to trimming and J lost 5 bases, with 12 bases between them. CDR1 MNHEY and CDR2 SMNVEV come from the germline V gene (reference sequence). CDR3 protein: CASSNTSPETQYF. The DNA for the CDR3 is TGTGCCAGCAGTAATACTAGTCCGGAGACCCAGTACTTC.

The rearrangement uses TRBV7-9 and TRBJ2-7, with TRBD1 matching 8 bases. V was clipped by 11 bases and J by 4 bases; unmatched bases: 13. The germline CDR1 and CDR2 sequences are SEHNR and FQNEAQ (reference sequence). The CDR3 is made up of 14 amino acids. The CDR3, as DNA: TGTGCCGGGGCGTACGGGGACAGGATTTACGAGCAGTACTTC. It is translated as CAGAYGDRIYEQYF.

The genes are TRBV15 and TRBJ2-1; 10 bases match TRBD2. Germline CDR1 is LNHNV and CDR2 is YYDKDF (reference sequence). J lost 14 bases, V lost 3 bases, and 13 bases had no gene match. The CDR3 totals 15 residues. The CDR3 DNA reads as TGTGCCACCAGCAGTGAGCGGGAGGGCCTCTTTTTTGAGTTCTTC. Its translation: CATSSEREGLFFEFF.

The rearrangement joins TRBV4-3 to TRBJ2-1; no firm D call. V lost 0 bases and J lost 4, with 13 bases in between. Germline V gene data show CDR1 as LGHNA and CDR2 as YSLEER. The CDR3 is 16 amino acids. The CDR3 sequence is CASSQEKQIDYNEQFF. In DNA, the CDR3 is TGCGCCAGCAGCCAAGAGAAACAGATCGATTACAATGAGCAGTTCTTC.

The chain has TRBV4-2 and TRBJ2-7, with D maybe TRBD1 (5 bases). This CDR3 has 13 amino acids. In germline, CDR1 is LGHNA, CDR2 YNFKEQ. V was cut by 0 bases and J by 7 bases, with 10 bases left in between. The CDR3 protein is CASSQDLKGEQYF. CDR3 nucleotides: TGTGCCAGCAGCCAAGATCTCAAGGGGGAGCAGTACTTC.

The chain has TRBV6-1 and TRBJ2-7; D gene ambiguous. V shed 7 bases and J shed 4 bases, with 20 bases lying between them. Germline values: CDR1 MNHNS, CDR2 SASEGT. The CDR3 sequence is 15 residues long. The CDR3 here is CASTILPKGTYEQYF. CDR3 sequence (DNA): TGTGCCAGCACCATACTACCCAAAGGAACTTACGAGCAGTACTTC.

The chain employs TRBV7-6 and TRBJ2-1; a possible D gene is TRBD2 (6 bases). Germline CDR1 SGHVS, CDR2 FNYEAQ. V dropped 3 bases and J dropped 0 bases, with 12 bases sitting between them. This CDR3 region has 16 residues. CDR3 amino acids: CASSFRDSSSYNEQFF. The CDR3 DNA follows: TGTGCCAGCAGCTTCAGGGACTCCTCCTCCTACAATGAGCAGTTCTTC.

V is TRBV5-1 and J is TRBJ1-5, with 8 bases lining up with TRBD1. The V and J ends lost 4 bases and 4 bases, in that order; junction bases with no gene match: 7. There are 15 residues in the CDR3. Germline values: CDR1 SGHRS, CDR2 YFSETQ. The CDR3 coding sequence is TGCGCCAGCAGCACAGGGACAGGCTATAATCAGCCCCAGCATTTT. It yields the protein CASSTGTGYNQPQHF.